A selection of T cell receptor beta chains follows, all from one sample in a study of CD8 T cells in ankylosing spondylitis. TCRdb re-called the 5' RACE reads with MiXCR, one entry per CDR3 protein. The data show approximately 130,000 distinct CDR3 sequences, roughly 11% seen once. The sequencing input was blood, either unsorted or a sorted T cell fraction (not recorded which). The source of these receptors is a female donor with ankylosing spondylitis or in good health (not recorded which). CDR3s include the opening cysteine and the closing phenylalanine or tryptophan. A D gene is named only where the DNA matches it firmly. Clone size is stated in some rows and not others, as once, few, many or a class when expanded.

D gene,J gene,clone size,V gene,CDR3 protein
-,TRBJ1-1,many,TRBV7-2,CASSPEAIEAFF
TRBD1,TRBJ2-1,many,TRBV12-3/TRBV12-4,CASTLTGGAYNEQFF
-,TRBJ1-2,many,TRBV3-1,CASSQGQNYGYTF
-,TRBJ1-2,many,TRBV24-1,CATSRGNNGYTF
-,TRBJ1-2,many,TRBV11-2,CASSPRDGYGYTF
TRBD1,TRBJ2-1,many,TRBV24-1,CATKGQEGQEFDYNEQFF
-,TRBJ1-1,many,TRBV12-3/TRBV12-4,CASSLGVRATEAFF
-,TRBJ2-7,many,TRBV18,CASSPPSDKGPYEQYF
TRBD2,TRBJ2-5,-,TRBV12-3/TRBV12-4,CASSGGKYQETQYF
-,TRBJ2-5,many,TRBV7-8,CASSLGHLQETQYF